The clone carrying this T cell receptor (beta chain) was counted a few times. Its antigen is not identified. These data originate in a study of T-cell memory formation after mild COVID-19. Germline V gene lookup returns CDR1 SQVTM and CDR2 ANQGSEA. The CDR3 is 12 residues long. The V end lost 5 bases, the J end lost 7 bases, and 15 bases lay between the germline ends. Broader study findings: Clones that contracted from day 15 to 85 had balanced CD4/CD8; later expanders were CD4+ biased.

The 5'RACE method, run with constant-segment primers, produced TCR alpha and TCR beta cDNA libraries (carrying sample barcodes and UMIs). A single record per CDR3 protein comes from TCRdb applying MiXCR to the 5' RACE reads. Of about 130,000 distinct CDR3 sequences in the sample, roughly 15% were seen once. Sequenced input: PBMCs or a T cell subset sorted from them (not recorded which). The receptor's source is an adult woman who had mild COVID-19 (a few samples of this study predate the infection). Cell type and time point are not known. The chain employs TRBV29-1 and TRBJ2-7, with D maybe TRBD2 (5 bases). This CDR3 is CSVSGLRWEQYF. Here the CDR3 DNA reads TGCAGCGTTTCAGGACTCCGCTGGGAGCAGTACTTC.